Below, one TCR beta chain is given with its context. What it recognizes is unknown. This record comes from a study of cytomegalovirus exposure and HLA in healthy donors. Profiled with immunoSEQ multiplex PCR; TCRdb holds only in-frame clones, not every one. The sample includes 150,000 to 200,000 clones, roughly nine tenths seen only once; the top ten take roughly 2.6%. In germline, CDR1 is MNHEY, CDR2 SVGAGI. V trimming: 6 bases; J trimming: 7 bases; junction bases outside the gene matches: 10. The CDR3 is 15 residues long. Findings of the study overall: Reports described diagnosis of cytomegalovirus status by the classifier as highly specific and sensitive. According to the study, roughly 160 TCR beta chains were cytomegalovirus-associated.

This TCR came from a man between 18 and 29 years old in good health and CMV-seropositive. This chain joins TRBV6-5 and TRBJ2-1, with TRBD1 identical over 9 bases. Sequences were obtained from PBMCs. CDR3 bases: TGTGCCAGCAGCCCCGGGACAGGGAGATTTAATGAGCAGTTCTTC. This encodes CASSPGTGRFNEQFF.